Described below is a single TCR beta chain sequence and its context. Assay used: immunoSEQ multiplex PCR; TCRdb lists only in-frame clones, some missing. In the table there are around 170,000 clones, roughly 82% of which are singletons. The data belong to a study of blood T cell repertoires in COVID-19. The overall study: The United States, Italy and Spain provided the acute and convalescent COVID-19 samples. The cDNA or gDNA used as material had been derived from T cells, B-cell-depleted T cells, or PBMCs.

Everyone who took part was roughly 18 to 89 years old, and they came from about 25 US areas. Participants' reported clinical history set cohort assignment. The sample was PBMCs or T cells enriched from blood (not recorded which). This receptor was obtained from a woman in her 30s who had recovered from COVID-19.

This CDR3 is CASSIVTGPTGELFF. The CDR3, as DNA: TGTGCCAGTAGTATAGTGACAGGGCCCACCGGGGAGCTGTTTTTT. V gene TRBV19 combines with J gene TRBJ2-2, with 7 positions matching TRBD1. From germline, CDR1 is LNHDA and CDR2 SQIVND (reference sequence). CDR3 length: 15 residues. Trimming removed 1 base from V and 4 bases from J; junction bases left unmatched: 3.